The source of this T cell receptor beta chain is a study of cytomegalovirus exposure and HLA in healthy donors. The data were produced by immunoSEQ multiplex PCR, yet TCRdb's version contains in-frame clones alone and is incomplete. This table holds 55,000 to 70,000 clones, around 90% found once. V lost 2 bases and J lost 8, with 13 bases in between. The CDR3 is 14 amino acids. In germline, CDR1 is SGHAT, CDR2 FQDESV (reference sequence). This chain joins TRBV11-1 and TRBJ2-1, with a possible D match to TRBD1 (5 bases). Sequencing was performed on PBMCs. This receptor was identified in a man aged 18 to 30 in good health and CMV-seronegative. In nucleotides, the CDR3 is TGTGCCAGCAGCTTAATTGGCGAAGGGGATGAGCAGTTCTTC. Its translation: CASSLIGEGDEQFF.